These T cell receptor beta chains were read from a single sample in a study of T cell responses to AZD1222 COVID-19 vaccine. Only in-frame clones appear in the TCRdb table, and some are missing; sequencing was by immunoSEQ multiplex PCR. This table holds about 170,000 clones, 85% to 90% found once. The input for sequencing was peripheral blood, taken on day 0 of AZD1222 vaccination. These receptors originate from an adult in good health. Each CDR3 is given with its conserved first and last residue. D genes are given only for firm matches. Size tells how often a clone was seen (once, few, many) or the class of an expanded clone, and some rows leave it out.

d_call j_call v_call clone_size cdr3_nt cdr3_aa
. TRBJ1-1 TRBV3-1/TRBV3-2 . TGTGCCAGCAGCCAAGAGGGCGCTTCAGCTTTCTTT CASSQEGASAFF
. TRBJ2-3 TRBV4-2 . TGTGCCAGCAGAGAGGTAGATACGCAGTATTTT CASREVDTQYF
. TRBJ1-1 TRBV18 . TGTGCCAGCTCGCCCCTTTATGGGTCGAACACTGAAGCTTTCTTT CASSPLYGSNTEAFF
. TRBJ2-4 TRBV3-1/TRBV3-2 . TGTGCCAGCAGCCAAGTTGGGGGGAGGTTAGCCAAAAACATTCAGTACTTC CASSQVGGRLAKNIQYF
. TRBJ1-6 TRBV10-3 . TGTGCCATCAGGACGAGGGGGATCAATTCACCCCTCCACTTT CAIRTRGINSPLHF
. TRBJ2-5 TRBV5-6 . TGTGCCAGCAACCAGCGTAAAGAGACCCAGTACTTC CASNQRKETQYF
. TRBJ1-2 TRBV12-3/TRBV12-4 few TGTGCCAGCAGTTTGGTATGGGAAAATGGCTACACCTTC CASSLVWENGYTF
. TRBJ1-1 TRBV25-1 . TGTGCCAGCAGTGAAGGGGGCGAAGCTTTCTTT CASSEGGEAFF
. TRBJ2-6 TRBV5-8 . TGTGCCAGCAGCTTGGATGGGAGTTCTGGGGCCAACGTCCTGACTTTC CASSLDGSSGANVLTF
. TRBJ1-2 TRBV10-3 . TGTGCCATCAGCACCACCCCAGGAGAAGCTAACTATGGCTACACCTTC CAISTTPGEANYGYTF
. TRBJ1-5 TRBV4-1 few TGCGCCAGCAGCCAAGATCATTTGGGGTATCAGCCCCAGCATTTT CASSQDHLGYQPQHF
. TRBJ1-5 TRBV6-1 . TGTGCCAGCAGACCCAAAGCGAGGAGCAATCAGCCCCAGCATTTT CASRPKARSNQPQHF
. TRBJ1-4 TRBV4-3 . TGCGCCAGCAGCCAAGAGGTACCAAATGAAAAACTGTTTTTT CASSQEVPNEKLFF
. TRBJ1-5 TRBV15 . TGTGCCACCAGCAGAGGGGGAGGCGACGGATCCAATCAGCCCCAGCATTTT CATSRGGGDGSNQPQHF
. TRBJ1-1 TRBV7-9 . TGTGCCAGCAGCTTATCGGGGGGGAGCACTGAAGCTTTCTTT CASSLSGGSTEAFF
. TRBJ1-5 TRBV4-3 . TGCGCCAGCAGCCAAGAGTTCGGGCAGGGCAATCAGCCCCAGCATTTT CASSQEFGQGNQPQHF
TRBD1 TRBJ1-2 TRBV3-1/TRBV3-2 . TGTGCCAGCAGCTGGCAGGGGGCCTTAGAGGACTATGGCTACACCTTC CASSWQGALEDYGYTF
. TRBJ1-4 TRBV19 . TGTGCCAGTAGTATAGGACTGGGCCTCTCGGGAACTAATGAAAAACTGTTTTTT CASSIGLGLSGTNEKLFF
TRBD2 TRBJ2-1 TRBV3-1/TRBV3-2 . TGTGCCAGCAGCCAGGGACCCGGGGGGTCCTACAATGAGCAGTTCTTC CASSQGPGGSYNEQFF
TRBD2 TRBJ2-5 TRBV27 . TGTGCCAGCAGTTTAGCTAGCGGGAAGCAAGAGACCCAGTACTTC CASSLASGKQETQYF
. TRBJ1-5 TRBV6-1 . TGTGCCAGCAGTGAAGTAGACTTATATAGCAATCAGCCCCAGCATTTT CASSEVDLYSNQPQHF
TRBD2 TRBJ2-1 TRBV5-1 . TGCGCCAGCAGCTTGGGACTAGCGGGAATCAACAATGAGCAGTTCTTC CASSLGLAGINNEQFF
. TRBJ2-3 TRBV9 . TGTGCCAGCAGCGTATCCTCCCGCCTCACAGATACGCAGTATTTT CASSVSSRLTDTQYF
. TRBJ1-2 TRBV12-3/TRBV12-4 . TGTGCCAGCGGTCGGAACTATGGCTACACCTTC CASGRNYGYTF
TRBD1 TRBJ2-7 TRBV7-2 . TGTGCCAGCAGCTTGGGGCCGGGACAGGGGGGTAACGAGCAGTACTTC CASSLGPGQGGNEQYF
TRBD2 TRBJ2-7 TRBV4-3 . TGCGCCAGCAGCCAAGTGTTAGCGGGGGCAATGGAGCAGTACTTC CASSQVLAGAMEQYF
. TRBJ2-7 TRBV28 . TGTGCCAGCAGTTTACCGAGCAATTCCTACGAGCAGTACTTC CASSLPSNSYEQYF
. TRBJ2-1 TRBV2 . TGTGCCAGCAGTTTATACAATGAGCAGTTCTTC CASSLYNEQFF
. TRBJ2-5 TRBV4-1 . TGCGCCAGCAGCCCGGGCACTCCCCGGGCGGCCCAGTACTTC CASSPGTPRAAQYF
TRBD1 TRBJ1-5 TRBV4-2 . TGTGCCAGCAGCCCTACAGGGGGGTCGGGGCAGCCCCAGCATTTT CASSPTGGSGQPQHF
TRBD1 TRBJ1-1 TRBV4-3 . TGCGCCAGCAGGGACAGGGTTGCGGACACTGAAGCTTTCTTT CASRDRVADTEAFF
. TRBJ2-7 TRBV5-5 . TGTGCCAGCAGCTTGGAGGCAGGAGGTCTGGAGCAGTACTTC CASSLEAGGLEQYF
TRBD1 TRBJ1-3 TRBV5-1 . TGCGCCAGCAGCTTAGAGGGGGCCTCTGGAAACACCATATATTTT CASSLEGASGNTIYF
TRBD2 TRBJ2-5 TRBV27 . TGTGCCAGCAGTCATACTAGCGGGGGAAAAGAGACCCAGTACTTC CASSHTSGGKETQYF
. TRBJ1-6 TRBV3-1/TRBV3-2 . TGTGCCAGCAGCCAACGGACAGTGGGGTATAATTCACCCCTCCACTTT CASSQRTVGYNSPLHF
TRBD1 TRBJ1-1 TRBV6-5 . TGTGCCAGCAGCCCGGAATATACAGGGGCCACTGAAGCTTTCTTT CASSPEYTGATEAFF
TRBD1 TRBJ1-4 TRBV28 . TGTGCCAGCAGCACAGGGGGCGAAAAACTGTTTTTT CASSTGGEKLFF
. TRBJ2-7 TRBV2 . TGTGCCAGCAGTGAACGGGGGGCTGAATCTTACGAGCAGTACTTC CASSERGAESYEQYF
TRBD1 TRBJ1-5 TRBV27 . TGTGCCAGCAGTTCGCGGACAGGGATTAGCAATCAGCCCCAGCATTTT CASSSRTGISNQPQHF
. TRBJ1-1 TRBV12-3/TRBV12-4 . TGTGCCAGCAGACCTTCCATGAACACTGAAGCTTTCTTT CASRPSMNTEAFF
. TRBJ2-3 TRBV5-8 . TGTGCCAGCAGCTTCTCAATGGCGAGCACAGATACGCAGTATTTT CASSFSMASTDTQYF
. TRBJ1-6 TRBV19 . TGTGCCAGTAGTATTGTACAGGTTGGTGCTTCACCCCTCCACTTT CASSIVQVGASPLHF
TRBD1 TRBJ2-5 TRBV7-2 . TGTGCCAGCAGCTTTAACAGGGGAGAGACCCAGTACTTC CASSFNRGETQYF
. TRBJ1-1 TRBV13 . TGTGCCTTTCGGGGGTGGGACACTGAAGCTTTCTTT CAFRGWDTEAFF
TRBD1 TRBJ1-6 TRBV5-5 . TGTGCCAGCAGCTTGGGGACAGGCTCACCCCTCCACTTT CASSLGTGSPLHF
. TRBJ2-1 TRBV4-1 . TGCGCCAGCAGCTACTATGGGGGCTCGGATGAGCAGTTCTTC CASSYYGGSDEQFF
TRBD2 TRBJ2-3 TRBV6-2/TRBV6-3 . TGTGCCAGCAGTTACTCGTCCGGGACTAGCGCAGATACGCAGTATTTT CASSYSSGTSADTQYF